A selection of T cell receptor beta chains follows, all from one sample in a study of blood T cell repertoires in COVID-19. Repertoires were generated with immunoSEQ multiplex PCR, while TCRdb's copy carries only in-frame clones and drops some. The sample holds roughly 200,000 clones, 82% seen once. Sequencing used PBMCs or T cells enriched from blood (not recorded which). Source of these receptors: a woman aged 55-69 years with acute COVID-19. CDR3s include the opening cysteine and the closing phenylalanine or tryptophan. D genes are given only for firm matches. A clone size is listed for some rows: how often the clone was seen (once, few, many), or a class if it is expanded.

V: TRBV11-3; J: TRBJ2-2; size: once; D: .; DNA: TGTGCCAGCAGCTCCCAATCGGGGACCGGGGAGCTGTTTTTT; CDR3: CASSSQSGTGELFF
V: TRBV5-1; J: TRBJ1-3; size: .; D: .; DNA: TGCGCCAGCAGCTTGGCCTCAATAAGGACTTCAGGAAACACCATATATTTT; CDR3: CASSLASIRTSGNTIYF
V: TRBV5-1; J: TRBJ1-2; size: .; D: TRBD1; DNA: TGCGCCAGCAGCTTGGGGAGGCAGGGGGCAGCTAGCGACTATGGCTACACCTTC; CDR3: CASSLGRQGAASDYGYTF
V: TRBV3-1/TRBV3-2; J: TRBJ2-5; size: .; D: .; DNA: TGTGCCAGCAGCCAAGTTGCGGAGACCCAGTACTTC; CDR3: CASSQVAETQYF
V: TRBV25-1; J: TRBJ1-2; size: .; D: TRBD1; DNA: TGTGCCAGCAGTGAATGGGCTGACAGGGGTGGTGGCTACACCTTC; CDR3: CASSEWADRGGGYTF
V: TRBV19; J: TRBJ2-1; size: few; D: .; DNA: TGTGCCAGTAGTACCAACGCTAACTCCTACAATGAGCAGTTCTTC; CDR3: CASSTNANSYNEQFF
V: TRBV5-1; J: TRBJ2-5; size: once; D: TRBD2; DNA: TGCGCCAGCAGCGCCACGCGGGAGGGAGAGACCCAGTACTTC; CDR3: CASSATREGETQYF
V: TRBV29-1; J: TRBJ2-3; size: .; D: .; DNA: TGCAGCGTTAGCAGCGGGACAGATACGCAGTATTTT; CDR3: CSVSSGTDTQYF
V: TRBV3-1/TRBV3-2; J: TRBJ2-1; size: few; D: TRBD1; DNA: TGTGCCAGCAGCCTTACAGGGGGCGGGTACAATGAGCAGTTCTTC; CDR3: CASSLTGGGYNEQFF
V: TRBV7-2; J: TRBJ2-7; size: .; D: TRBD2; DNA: TGTGCCAGCAGCTCTCTAGCGGGACCTTACGAGCAGTACTTC; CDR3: CASSSLAGPYEQYF
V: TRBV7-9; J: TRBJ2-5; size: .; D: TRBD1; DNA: TGTGCCAGCAGCCGGGACAGGGGGCAAGAGACCCAGTACTTC; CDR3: CASSRDRGQETQYF
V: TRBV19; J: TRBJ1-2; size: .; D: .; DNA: TGTGCCAGTAGTATAGTATTCGGCGGCAGATGGTATGGCTACACCTTC; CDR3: CASSIVFGGRWYGYTF
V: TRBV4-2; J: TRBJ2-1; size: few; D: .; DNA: TGTGCCAGCAGCCAAGATTCGAGGGAAAGGAATGAGCAGTTCTTC; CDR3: CASSQDSRERNEQFF
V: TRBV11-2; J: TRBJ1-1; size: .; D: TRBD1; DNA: TGTGCCAGCAGCCGAACAGGGGGCAACACTGAAGCTTTCTTT; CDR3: CASSRTGGNTEAFF
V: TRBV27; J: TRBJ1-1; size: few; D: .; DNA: TGTGCCAGCAGTTTCCACAGGGCACGGAGGAACACTGAAGCTTTCTTT; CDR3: CASSFHRARRNTEAFF
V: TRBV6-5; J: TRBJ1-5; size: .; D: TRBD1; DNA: TGTGCCAGCAGTTGGGGACAGGGGAATCAGCCCCAGCATTTT; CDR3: CASSWGQGNQPQHF
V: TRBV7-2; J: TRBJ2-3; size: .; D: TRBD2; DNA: TGTGCCAGCAGCTCTGGCGGGGGGGCGGATACGCAGTATTTT; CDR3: CASSSGGGADTQYF
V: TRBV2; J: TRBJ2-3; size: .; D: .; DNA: TGTGCCAGCACCCTGACTCCGTACACAGATACGCAGTATTTT; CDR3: CASTLTPYTDTQYF
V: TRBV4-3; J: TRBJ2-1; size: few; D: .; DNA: TGCGCCAGCAGCCAAGAAATCTCCAGTTACAATGAGCAGTTCTTC; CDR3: CASSQEISSYNEQFF
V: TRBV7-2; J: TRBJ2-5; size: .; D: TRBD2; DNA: TGTGCCAGCAGCCCGACTAGCGGAGCCCAAGAGACCCAGTACTTC; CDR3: CASSPTSGAQETQYF
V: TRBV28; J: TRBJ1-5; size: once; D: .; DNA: TGTGCCAGCAGTTTGAGGGGGTCGTATTTGAATCAGCCCCAGCATTTT; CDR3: CASSLRGSYLNQPQHF
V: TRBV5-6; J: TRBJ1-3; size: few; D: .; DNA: TGTGCCAGCAGCTTGGCCGGGATCTACTCTGGAAACACCATATATTTT; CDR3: CASSLAGIYSGNTIYF
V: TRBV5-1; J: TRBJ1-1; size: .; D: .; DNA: TGCGCCAGCAGCTTGCTGAGACAGGAGAACACTGAAGCTTTCTTT; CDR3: CASSLLRQENTEAFF
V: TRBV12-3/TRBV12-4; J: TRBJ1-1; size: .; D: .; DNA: TGTGCCAGCGTAGGGGTAGGGAACACTGAAGCTTTCTTT; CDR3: CASVGVGNTEAFF
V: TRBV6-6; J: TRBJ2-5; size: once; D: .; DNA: TGTGCCAGCACGCGGGTTGCAGAGACCCAGTACTTC; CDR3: CASTRVAETQYF
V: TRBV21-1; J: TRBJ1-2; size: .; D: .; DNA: TGTGCCAGCAGCAAGAAACAGCAGATCTATGGCTACACCTTC; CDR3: CASSKKQQIYGYTF
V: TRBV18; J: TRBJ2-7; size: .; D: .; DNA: TGTGCCAGCTCACCACAAAGTAGCAGAACCTACGAGCAGTACTTC; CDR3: CASSPQSSRTYEQYF
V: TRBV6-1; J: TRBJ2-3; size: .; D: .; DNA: TGTGCCAGCAGTGAGTTCTTTGGCAGCACAGATACGCAGTATTTT; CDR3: CASSEFFGSTDTQYF
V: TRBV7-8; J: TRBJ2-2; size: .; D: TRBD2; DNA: TGTGCCAGCTCAAGGACTAGCGGGACCTCACTATGGGGAACCGGGGAGCTGTTTTTT; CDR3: CASSRTSGTSLWGTGELFF
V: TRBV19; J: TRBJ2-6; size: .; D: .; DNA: TGTGCCAGTAGTATAGAGGGATTGGGGCAGCCTGGGGCCAACGTCCTGACTTTC; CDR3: CASSIEGLGQPGANVLTF
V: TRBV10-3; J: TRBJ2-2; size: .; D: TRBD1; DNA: TGTGCCATCAAGGGGGCGCCGAACACCGGGGAGCTGTTTTTT; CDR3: CAIKGAPNTGELFF
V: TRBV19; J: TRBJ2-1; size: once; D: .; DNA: TGTGCCAGTAGTTACTGGGACATTAACCACAATGAGCAGTTCTTC; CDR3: CASSYWDINHNEQFF
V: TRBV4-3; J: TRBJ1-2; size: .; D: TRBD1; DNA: TGCGCCAGCAGCCAAGGACAGGGCGGCGGCTATGGCTACACCTTC; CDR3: CASSQGQGGGYGYTF
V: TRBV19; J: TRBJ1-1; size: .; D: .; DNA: TGTGCCAGTAGTATGGGGGTACGGGGGGAAACTGAAGCTTTCTTT; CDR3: CASSMGVRGETEAFF
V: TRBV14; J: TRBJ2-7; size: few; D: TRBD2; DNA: TGTGCCAGCAGCCCCCTGGTAGCGGGAGTTGGGGAGCAGTACTTC; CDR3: CASSPLVAGVGEQYF
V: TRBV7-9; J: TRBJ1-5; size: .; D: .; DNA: TGTGCCAGCAGCCCCCCGACAGCCGCCAATCAGCCCCAGCATTTT; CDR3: CASSPPTAANQPQHF
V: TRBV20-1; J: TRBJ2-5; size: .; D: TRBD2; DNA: TGCAGTGCTAGTAGCGGGGGGGCCGGGGAGACCCAGTACTTC; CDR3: CSASSGGAGETQYF
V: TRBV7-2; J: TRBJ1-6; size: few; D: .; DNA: TGTGCCAGCAGCTCCCGGACTCTCTCTTATAATTCACCCCTCCACTTT; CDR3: CASSSRTLSYNSPLHF
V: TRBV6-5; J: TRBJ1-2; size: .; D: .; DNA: TGTGCCAGCAGTTACGGCAGCGACTTTTATGGCTACACCTTC; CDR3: CASSYGSDFYGYTF
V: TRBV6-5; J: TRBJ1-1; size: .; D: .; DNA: TGTGCCAGCAGCACCCTGACAGGTAACACTGAAGCTTTCTTT; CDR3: CASSTLTGNTEAFF